This TCR beta chain derives from a study of Tregs in tolerant kidney transplant recipients (dated by TCRdb to 2018 to 2020). Background on the whole study: Before combined kidney and bone marrow transplantation, this study identified donor-specific regulatory T cells using TCRbeta sequencing and then followed those same cells after transplant. TCRbeta repertoire sequencing was used in a few healthy controls to compare several methods for expanding Tregs specific for an allogeneic donor.

About this clone itself: Its binding antigen is unknown. It has no much larger one-base neighbor in the sample; base qualities were not kept.

V lost 3 bases and J lost 2 bases, and the count of bases not matched to a germline gene is 7. The cysteine opens and the phenylalanine closes a CDR3 of 15 amino acids. Only the CDR3 part of the read is kept: 45 bases, read in frame from the first base. CDR1 is given as SGDLS and CDR2 as YYNGEE, both from the germline V gene. Unstimulated Tregs (CD4+CD25+CD127-), CD4+ non-Tregs (CD4+CD25-), CD4 and CD8 cells were FACS-sorted from thawed PBMCs. Blood from healthy controls was obtained either from healthy volunteers or as purchased buffy coats. Healthy control blood was processed to PBMCs with a Ficoll density gradient and then cryopreserved, whereas patient PBMCs were collected both before and after transplant. Genomic DNA was extracted from sorted cells with the QIAGEN DNeasy Blood and Tissue Kit for TCRbeta CDR3 sequencing. High-throughput TCRbeta CDR3 sequencing, which included PCR amplification with bias correction and internal controls, was done commercially through immunoSEQ. The paper's data handling went like this. Unique productive TCRbeta sequences were defined by CDR3 nucleotide sequence where primers matched, and otherwise by CDR3 amino acid sequence together with Vbeta and Jbeta genes. To correct for sorting error, sequences found in more than one sorted population at a frequency ratio of 2:1 or less were discarded, and the remaining shared sequences were assigned to the population with the higher frequency. A sequence counted as donor-reactive if, in CFSE-low cells, the sequence had a frequency of at least 0.01% and was expanded at least 5-fold compared with unstimulated cells. Repertoire divergence was quantified by Jensen-Shannon divergence using the top 100 TCRbeta sequences ranked by frequency. For samples with multiple sequencing runs, sorting error was corrected in each run separately before the runs were combined. Imported from immuneACCESS, the table was reduced by TCRdb to in-frame sequences with V and J called. These copies leave out some clones; in studies compared against another copy, an unresolved V gene accounts for under half, and the cause of the remainder is not known. For V, J and clone size, that table is used; D and trimming come from the DNA. Across this sample there are approximately 65,000 clones, with 84% seen only once. In total, the top ten clones hold about 4.5% of the sample.

Broader findings and caveats from the paper: Biological reproducibility was not directly assessed, although technical replication error appeared to be minimal. Expanding Tregs with activated donor B cells appeared to identify the most biologically relevant and donor-specific TCRbeta repertoire. The study was constrained by small patient numbers, and validation of the findings is required in larger populations and under other immunosuppression protocols.

The V and J genes are TRBV9 and TRBJ1-2; 7 of the junction bases match TRBD1. Specimen: CD4+ T cells from blood. This sequence originates from a human donor in good health. The CDR3 here reads CASSEIQGGNYGYTF. The DNA is as follows: TGTGCCAGCAGCGAAATTCAGGGGGGGAACTATGGCTACACCTTC.